What follows are 10 T cell receptor beta chains derived from one specimen sequenced in a study of regulatory T cells in long-lasting Graves disease. Researchers made TCR beta libraries by using iRepertoire HTBI primers and running Arm-PCR on CDR3 regions. TCRdb redid the calling of the multiplex PCR reads with MiXCR, one entry per CDR3 protein. The sample records roughly 360,000 distinct CDR3 sequences, 10% to 15% being singletons. Regarding time point: newly diagnosed GD, antithyroid drugs for less than 3 months. Construction of the TCR library relied on RNA isolated from PBMCs. These data are also associated with another study on T cells in Graves' hyperthyroidism and ophthalmopathy.

Sequenced here: peripheral blood mononuclear cells (PBMCs), sampled at new diagnosis, from a patient treated with antithyroid drugs. The receptors shown here come from a woman aged 18 to 35 with Graves disease.

This clonotype has at least ten counts. V usage is TRBV12-3 or TRBV12-4 and J usage is TRBJ2-3; weak D call: TRBD1 (6 bases). V lost 2 bases and J lost 0, with 9 bases in between. The length of the CDR3 is 15 residues. This chain's CDR3 is CASSLQGTSTDTQYF. In DNA, the CDR3 is TGTGCCAGCAGTTTACAGGGGACAAGCACAGATACGCAGTATTTT.

This clonotype has ten or more counts. The V gene is TRBV20-1, the J gene TRBJ1-6; D uncertain. V lost 3 bases, J lost 2 bases, and 8 bases lay in between. The CDR3 has 14 residues. Germline CDR1 is DFQATT and CDR2 is SNEGSKA (reference sequence). The CDR3 is CSASTGTYNSPLHF. DNA for the CDR3: TGCAGTGCTAGTACCGGGACCTATAATTCACCCCTCCACTTT.

This clonotype was seen many times. This sequence joins TRBV7-8 and TRBJ2-5; tentative D call: TRBD1 (6 bases). This CDR3 spans 13 amino acids. The germline CDR1 and CDR2 sequences are SGHVS and FQNEAQ. The V gene lost 2 bases and the J gene lost 5 bases, with 9 bases spanning the gap. Written as DNA, the CDR3 is TGTGCCAGCAGCTTATGGGGGCGCGAGACCCAGTACTTC. Protein: CASSLWGRETQYF.

This clonotype appeared many times. CDR3 loop: CSVVARGSTDTQYF. The DNA of the CDR3 is TGCAGCGTCGTAGCTCGGGGGAGCACAGATACGCAGTATTTT. The rearrangement uses TRBV29-1 and TRBJ2-3; possible D gene TRBD2, 6 bases. From germline, CDR1 is SQVTM and CDR2 ANQGSEA. The V end lost 6 bases, the J end lost 0 bases, and 13 bases lay between the germline ends. This CDR3 has 14 amino acids.

J is TRBJ2-7 and V is TRBV7-9, with 7 nucleotides matching TRBD1. Germline lookup yields CDR1 SEHNR and CDR2 FQNEAQ (reference sequence). V shed 4 bases, J shed 0 bases, and the junction held 15 bases outside the gene matches. This CDR3 is built from 18 residues. Here the CDR3 reads CASSSNSSGQLSSYEQYV. The CDR3 bases are TGTGCCAGCAGCTCCAACTCCTCGGGACAGCTAAGCTCCTACGAGCAGTACGTC.

The rearrangement links TRBV7-2 to TRBJ2-5; D remains ambiguous. The V end was cut by 2 bases, the J end by 0 bases, with 7 bases between. CDR1 is SGHTA and CDR2 is FQGNSA in the germline V gene. The CDR3 is made up of 14 amino acids. The CDR3 DNA reads as TGTGCCAGCAGCTTAAGACGGAACCAAGAGACCCAGTACTTC. This encodes CASSLRRNQETQYF.

This clonotype occurred many times. The V gene is TRBV6-2 or TRBV6-3, the J gene TRBJ2-7, with D possibly matching TRBD2 (5 bases). This CDR3 is 16 amino acids long. The germline CDR1 and CDR2 sequences are MNHEY and SVGEGT. Trimming stripped 2 bases from V and 2 bases from J, with 16 bases between. This chain's CDR3 is CASSYVPTTRTYEQYV. CDR3 nucleotides: TGTGCCAGCAGTTACGTCCCAACCACTAGAACCTACGAGCAGTACGTC.

This clonotype has just a few counts. A much larger clonotype is one base distant, so this may be a read error. The rearrangement joins TRBV28 to TRBJ2-7, with D maybe TRBD1 (5 bases). This CDR3 contains 15 residues. Germline CDR1 reads MDHEN; CDR2 reads SYDVKM. In DNA, the CDR3 is TGTACCAGCAGTTTCCCCTCTGGGGCTTTCTACGAGCAGTACTTC. This translates into CTSSFPSGAFYEQYF.

The sample holds a few counts of this clonotype. J is TRBJ2-5 and V is TRBV2; D is uncertain. V lost 1 base, J lost 0 bases, and 6 bases lay in between. CDR1 is SNHLY and CDR2 is FYNNEI in the germline V gene. The length of the CDR3 is 14 residues. The CDR3 is CASSEEGYQETQYF. The CDR3 region has the DNA TGTGCCAGCAGTGAAGAAGGCTACCAAGAGACCCAGTACTTC.

The table lists this clonotype with many counts. The chain uses TRBV7-8 and TRBJ2-7; the D is unclear. The CDR3 is 13 residues long. V was trimmed by 1 base and J by 3 bases, leaving 7 bases between them. Germline CDR1 is SGHVS and CDR2 is FQNEAQ. The CDR3 loop is CASSLGAFYEQYF. The CDR3 DNA is TGTGCCAGCAGCTTAGGGGCCTTCTACGAGCAGTACTTC.